This T cell receptor beta chain was sequenced during a study of blood T cell repertoires in COVID-19. Across the study: COVID-19 samples from acute and convalescent phases originated in the United States, Italy and Spain. PBMCs, B-cell-depleted T cells, or T cells provided the cDNA or gDNA that made up the material.

In the source study's methods: Using reference gene primer amplification, nucleated cell counts were estimated. Produced via immunoSEQ multiplex PCR; TCRdb's table is partial and in-frame only. V and J calls and clone size are those listed in that table; D and trimming were worked out from the DNA. This table holds approximately 120,000 clones, approximately 85% found once. V trimming: 5 bases; J trimming: 0 bases; junction bases outside the gene matches: 6. Germline lookup yields CDR1 LNHDA and CDR2 SQIVND (reference sequence). This CDR3 has 15 amino acids. This sequence originates from a woman older than 75 with acute or convalescent COVID-19. The rearrangement uses TRBV19 and TRBJ2-5; 7 positions agree with TRBD2. Sample: peripheral blood. The CDR3 DNA reads as TGTGCCAGTAGTCCGGGGGGTTTGTACCAAGAGACCCAGTACTTC. This codes for CASSPGGLYQETQYF.